The 20 T cell receptor beta chains presented below share a single source sample, sequenced in a study of T cell responses to AZD1222 COVID-19 vaccine. Assay used: immunoSEQ multiplex PCR; TCRdb lists only in-frame clones, some missing. The repertoire holds 80,000 or so clones, around 90% seen once, with about 1.4% in the top ten. The material sequenced was peripheral blood, taken on day 0 of AZD1222 vaccination. The receptors were sampled from an adult in good health.

This clone was seen a single time. V and J are TRBV18 and TRBJ2-1, with TRBD2 matching over 7 bases. The CDR3 covers 19 residues. J gave up 0 bases and V 6 bases, and 17 bases lay outside the gene matches. CDR1 is KGHSH and CDR2 is LQKENI in the germline V gene. In DNA form, the CDR3 reads TGTGCCAGCTCCCCTCGGGTGATGGCTAGCGGAGTCTCCTACAATGAGCAGTTCTTC. Encoded protein: CASSPRVMASGVSYNEQFF.

This clone was seen a few times. CDR3 protein: CASSLTGPGELFF. DNA for the CDR3: TGTGCCAGCAGCCTGACAGGACCCGGGGAGCTGTTTTTT. The gene calls are TRBV5-4 and TRBJ2-2; a possible D gene is TRBD1 (6 bases). The CDR3 has 13 residues. Trimming pared 4 bases from V and 6 bases from J, leaving 10 bases between. CDR1 is SGHNT, CDR2 YYREEE, per germline (reference sequence).

This chain joins TRBV11-2 and TRBJ2-5; 7 nucleotides agree with TRBD1. This CDR3 is built from 16 residues. With V trimmed by 5 bases and J by 2 bases, 11 bases remained unmatched. Germline V gene lookup returns CDR1 SGHAT and CDR2 FQNNGV. The CDR3 DNA reads as TGTGCCAGCAGCCGTTTTCCCCAGGGGGTGCAAGAGACCCAGTACTTC. Its translation: CASSRFPQGVQETQYF.

The rearrangement joins TRBV7-8 to TRBJ1-2; D is unresolved. With 6 bases removed from V and 2 bases from J, the gap between germline ends came to 13 bases. Germline V gene data show CDR1 as SGHVS and CDR2 as FQNEAQ. The CDR3 length is 14 residues. The CDR3 nucleotides read TGTGCCAGCAGTCACCAACTGGGAAACTATGGCTACACCTTC. This encodes CASSHQLGNYGYTF.

The J gene is TRBJ1-5, the V gene TRBV28, with 7 bases aligning to TRBD1. This CDR3 is 14 amino acids long. In germline, CDR1 is MDHEN, CDR2 SYDVKM. The trim removed 5 bases at V and 6 bases at J, leaving 7 bases unmatched. The CDR3 DNA reads TGTGCCAGCAGTGGAAACACAGGGGTTCAGCCCCAGCATTTT. It codes for CASSGNTGVQPQHF. Using reference TRBV28 and TRBJ1-5 for the parts outside the CDR3, the full variable domain is DVKVTQSSRYLVKRTGEKVFLECVQDMDHENMFWYRQDPGLGLRLIYFSYDVKMKEKGDIPEGYSVSREKKERFSLILESASTNQTSMYLCASSGNTGVQPQHFGDGTRLSIL.

The chain employs TRBV19 and TRBJ1-5, with TRBD1 as a possible D gene (5 bases). The V gene's germline CDR1 is LNHDA and CDR2 SQIVND (reference sequence). Trimming removed 6 bases at V and 5 bases at J, with 11 bases between. The CDR3 is made up of 13 amino acids. CDR3 nucleotides: TGTGCCAGTAGGGGGACGGGATATCAGCCCCAGCATTTT. It codes for CASRGTGYQPQHF. The full variable domain, its missing parts supplied by reference TRBV19 and TRBJ1-5, is DGGITQSPKYLFRKEGQNVTLSCEQNLNHDAMYWYRQDPGQGLRLIYYSQIVNDFQKGDIAEGYSVSREKKESFPLTVTSAQKNPTAFYLCASRGTGYQPQHFGDGTRLSIL.

The J gene is TRBJ1-2, the V gene TRBV19; D is undetermined. Germline CDR1 LNHDA, CDR2 SQIVND (reference sequence). The V and J ends lost 6 bases and 3 bases respectively, with 11 bases between them. There are 13 residues in the CDR3. The CDR3 sequence is CASSRRADYGYTF. CDR3 sequence (DNA): TGTGCCAGTAGCCGAAGGGCGGACTATGGCTACACCTTC.

This sequence joins TRBV24-1 and TRBJ2-1, with 12 bases that match TRBD2. Germline V lookup: CDR1 KGHDR, CDR2 SFDVKD. The CDR3 runs to 15 residues. V lost 7 bases and J lost 7; bases outside the gene matches: 7. CDR3 region: CATSDTSGRRNEQFF. In DNA, the CDR3 is TGTGCCACCAGCGATACTAGCGGGAGGAGGAATGAGCAGTTCTTC.

The chain employs TRBV7-9 and TRBJ2-7, with 7 bases matching TRBD2. The CDR3 is made up of 15 amino acids. J gave up 7 bases and V 2 bases, and 11 bases lay outside the gene matches. Per the germline V gene, CDR1 is SEHNR and CDR2 is FQNEAQ (reference sequence). The CDR3 DNA reads as TGTGCCAGCAGCTTAAGCGGTGGGAGGGCCGTTGAGCAGTACTTC. Its translation: CASSLSGGRAVEQYF.

The V call is TRBV27, the J call TRBJ1-1; D unclear. Trimming cost V 5 bases and J 4 bases, with 11 bases left between them. CDR1 MNHEY and CDR2 SMNVEV come from the germline V gene (reference sequence). The length of the CDR3 is 13 residues. The CDR3 loop is CASSRAVATEAFF. CDR3 DNA sequence: TGTGCCAGCAGTCGGGCAGTAGCCACTGAAGCTTTCTTT.

The chain uses TRBV5-6 and TRBJ1-2, with 10 bases that match TRBD1. Germline CDR1 SGHDT, CDR2 YYEEEE. The V and J ends lost 2 bases and 6 bases, in that order; junction bases with no gene match: 1. The CDR3 spans 13 residues. CDR3 amino acids: CASSFGTGDGYTF. CDR3 bases: TGTGCCAGCAGCTTCGGGACAGGGGATGGCTACACCTTC.

This chain links TRBV6-5 with TRBJ2-7, with TRBD2 identical over 12 bases. After removal of 7 bases from V and 6 bases from J, the junction contained 10 bases not matched to a gene. The CDR3 loop spans 15 amino acids. Germline V gene lookup returns CDR1 MNHEY and CDR2 SVGAGI. CDR3 protein: CASIPGLAGRTEQYF. In DNA, the CDR3 is TGTGCCAGCATCCCCGGACTAGCGGGGCGGACCGAGCAGTACTTC.

This clone was recorded once. The gene calls are TRBV29-1 and TRBJ2-1; 9 positions agree with TRBD1. V was clipped by 1 base and J by 8 bases; unmatched bases: 15. The CDR3 length is 17 residues. Per germline, CDR1 SQVTM and CDR2 ANQGSEA. CDR3 in amino acids: CSVEALEGQGTVDEQFF. Here the CDR3 DNA reads TGCAGCGTTGAAGCTCTCGAGGGACAGGGAACGGTTGATGAGCAGTTCTTC.

This chain links TRBV6-5 with TRBJ1-1; 9 nucleotides match TRBD1. Germline assignment: CDR1 MNHEY and CDR2 SVGAGI. After removal of 2 bases from V and 4 bases from J, the junction contained 2 bases not matched to a gene. The CDR3 consists of 14 residues. CDR3 in amino acids: CASSYVDRGTEAFF. In nucleotides, the CDR3 is TGTGCCAGCAGTTACGTGGACAGGGGCACTGAAGCTTTCTTT.

The gene calls are TRBV6-5 and TRBJ1-1; 10 nucleotides line up with TRBD1. V shed 7 bases and J 5 bases; nucleotides not matched to a gene: 10. Germline lookup yields CDR1 MNHEY and CDR2 SVGAGI. This CDR3 is built from 15 residues. The CDR3 coding sequence is TGTGCCAGCACTACCCGGGACAGGGGAGGGACTGAAGCTTTCTTT. Translated, it gives CASTTRDRGGTEAFF.

The chain has TRBV10-3 and TRBJ2-7; D not certain. Germline CDR1 ENHRY, CDR2 SYGVKD. Trimming removed 4 bases from V and 7 bases from J, with 14 bases in between. CDR3 size: 13 residues. The chain's CDR3 is CAISGTTPAEQYF. CDR3 DNA: TGTGCCATCAGTGGGACGACCCCGGCTGAGCAGTACTTC.

This chain connects TRBV6-5 to TRBJ1-6, with unresolved D. The V and J ends lost 9 bases and 2 bases respectively, with 11 bases between them. CDR3 size: 14 residues. From germline, CDR1 is MNHEY and CDR2 SVGAGI. As DNA, the CDR3 is TGTGCCAGTAGCCTATCAACCTATAATTCACCCCTCCACTTT. Encoded protein: CASSLSTYNSPLHF.

The rearrangement uses TRBV24-1 and TRBJ2-1; 13 bases fit TRBD2. CDR3 length: 15 amino acids. V dropped 8 bases and J dropped 10; count of bases not matched to a gene: 10. In germline, CDR1 is KGHDR, CDR2 SFDVKD. CDR3 sequence (DNA): TGTGCCACCACAACTAGCGGGAGGGCCAGGGGGGAGCAGTTCTTC. This sequence encodes CATTTSGRARGEQFF.

This chain connects TRBV7-2 to TRBJ2-5; no firm D call. The CDR3 sequence is 17 residues long. From germline, CDR1 is SGHTA and CDR2 FQGNSA. V lost 1 base and J lost 4, with 19 bases in between. As DNA, the CDR3 is TGTGCCAGCAGCTTAGGGCCGGCCGCAAGGACGACAGAGACCCAGTACTTC. Translation: CASSLGPAARTTETQYF.

The chain joins TRBV7-6 to TRBJ1-1, with 7 bases lining up with TRBD1. V dropped 1 base and J dropped 1; count of bases not matched to a gene: 0. CDR1 and CDR2 from the germline V gene are SGHVS and FNYEAQ. The CDR3 is 14 residues long. This CDR3 reads CASSLDRGNTEAFF. CDR3 nucleotide sequence: TGTGCCAGCAGCTTAGACAGGGGGAACACTGAAGCTTTCTTT.